The next 14 T cell receptor beta chains were all read from a single sample in a study of cytomegalovirus exposure and HLA in healthy donors. PCR used 60 Vbeta primers and 13 Jbeta primers. The table came from immunoSEQ multiplex PCR; TCRdb's copy has only in-frame clones and leaves some out. This table has roughly 150,000 clones, 76% appearing once. The source material was PBMCs. These receptors all come from a male donor in good health and CMV-seronegative.

The rearrangement joins TRBV5-4 to TRBJ2-1; maybe TRBD2 (6 bases). V was cut by 4 bases and J by 10 bases, with 15 bases left in between. Per germline, CDR1 SGHNT and CDR2 YYREEE (reference sequence). The CDR3 length is 13 residues. CDR3 loop: CASSLPQGGEQFF. For the CDR3, the DNA is TGTGCCAGCAGCCTACCCCAGGGAGGAGAGCAGTTCTTC.

This chain connects TRBV27 to TRBJ2-7, with 9 bases aligning to TRBD1. The CDR3 sequence is 15 residues long. Germline-derived CDR1 and CDR2 are MNHEY and SMNVEV (reference sequence). Trimming at V came to 6 bases and at J to 3 bases, leaving 9 bases not matched to a gene. CDR3 nucleotides: TGTGCCAGCAGCGAGGGACAGGGATCCAACTACGAGCAGTACTTC. Protein sequence: CASSEGQGSNYEQYF.

The gene calls are TRBV27 and TRBJ2-5; 9 bases fit TRBD1. The end of the DNA is better explained by TRBJ2-7, so the J call may be wrong. The CDR3 extends over 14 amino acids. CDR1 is MNHEY and CDR2 is SMNVEV in the germline V gene (reference sequence). CDR3 nucleotide sequence: TGTGCCAGCAGTACCTGGGACAGGGCGCGCGAGCAGTACTTC. Protein: CASSTWDRAREQYF.

This rearrangement joins TRBV12-5 to TRBJ2-3; D is perhaps TRBD1 (5 bases). From germline, CDR1 is LGHNT and CDR2 FRNRAP. Trimming removed 4 bases at V and 1 base at J, with 12 bases between. This CDR3 is 15 amino acids long. CDR3 coding DNA: TGTGCTAGTGGTTCGACAGTAACCCGCACAGATACGCAGTATTTT. Translation: CASGSTVTRTDTQYF.

To note about this clone: Other DNA sequences in this sample translate to the same CDR3. The chain employs TRBV27 and TRBJ2-7, with TRBD1 identical over 8 bases. The V gene's germline CDR1 is MNHEY and CDR2 SMNVEV (reference sequence). This CDR3 spans 13 amino acids. After removal of 5 bases from V and 3 bases from J, the junction contained 3 bases not matched to a gene. The CDR3: CASSAGTGYEQYF. CDR3 nucleotide sequence: TGTGCCAGCAGTGCCGGGACAGGCTACGAGCAGTACTTC.

This clone was counted between two and nine times. The genes are TRBV25-1 and TRBJ2-7; 12 nucleotides agree with TRBD1. Germline V CDR1 and CDR2: MGHDK, SYGVNS. The J segment lost 9 bases and the V segment lost 6 bases, leaving 3 bases of the junction unmatched. This CDR3 has 12 residues. CDR3 loop: CASRGTGGGQYF. For the CDR3, the DNA is TGTGCCAGCAGGGGGACAGGGGGCGGGCAGTACTTC.

The rearrangement joins TRBV4-1 to TRBJ1-2, with 7 bases that match TRBD1. The V gene end was trimmed by 1 base and the J gene end by 1 base; junction bases not matched to a gene: 3. The CDR3 has 15 residues. The V gene's germline CDR1 is MGHRA and CDR2 YSYEKL. In DNA, the CDR3 is TGCGCCAGCAGCCAAGGGGGACAGAGTAACTATGGCTACACCTTC. Its translation is CASSQGGQSNYGYTF.

This clone was counted between two and nine times. The rearrangement joins TRBV18 to TRBJ2-5, with D possibly matching TRBD2 (5 bases). Trimming took off 3 bases at V and 1 base at J, with 15 bases between the two ends. The CDR3 is 16 residues long. Germline V gene lookup returns CDR1 KGHSH and CDR2 LQKENI. The CDR3 DNA reads TGTGCCAGCTCACCTACGTATGCGGGTCTCCAAGAGACCCAGTACTTC. Translated: CASSPTYAGLQETQYF.

The chain combines TRBV30 with TRBJ1-2; TRBD1 aligns across 12 bases. CDR1 is GTSNPN and CDR2 is SVGIG in the germline V gene (reference sequence). The CDR3 length is 14 residues. V lost 3 bases, J lost 8 bases, and 7 bases stayed unmatched. The DNA for the CDR3 is TGTGCCTGGAGCCCGGGACAGGGGGCTAACGGCTACACCTTC. Translated: CAWSPGQGANGYTF.

This rearrangement joins TRBV28 to TRBJ2-7, with D perhaps matching TRBD2 (5 bases). Deletions cut 6 bases from V and 6 bases from J, with 12 bases between. The CDR3 covers 12 residues. CDR1 is MDHEN, CDR2 SYDVKM, per germline. This chain's CDR3 is CASSPDYLEQYF. CDR3 coding DNA: TGTGCCAGCAGCCCTGACTATCTCGAGCAGTACTTC.

This clone was picked up a small number of times. The J gene is TRBJ1-1, the V gene TRBV28; D may be TRBD1 (6 bases). CDR1 is MDHEN, CDR2 SYDVKM, per germline. Between the trimmed V and J ends, which lost 7 bases and 5 bases, there was a span of 14 bases. This CDR3 comprises 13 residues. This CDR3 is CASITGTKTEAFF. CDR3 DNA: TGTGCCAGCATTACAGGGACGAAAACTGAAGCTTTCTTT. Full variable domain (remainder filled in from reference TRBV28 and TRBJ1-1): DVKVTQSSRYLVKRTGEKVFLECVQDMDHENMFWYRQDPGLGLRLIYFSYDVKMKEKGDIPEGYSVSREKKERFSLILESASTNQTSMYLCASITGTKTEAFFGQGTRLTVV.

The rearrangement uses TRBV18 and TRBJ1-1, with D perhaps matching TRBD1 (5 bases). V was cut by 0 bases and J by 0 bases, with 8 bases left in between. The length of the CDR3 is 15 residues. CDR1 and CDR2 from the germline V gene are KGHSH and LQKENI. The CDR3 reads CASSPPGGMNTEAFF. The CDR3, as DNA: TGTGCCAGCTCACCACCGGGGGGGATGAACACTGAAGCTTTCTTT.

The chain is built from TRBV5-6 and TRBJ1-2, with D unresolved. Germline V lookup: CDR1 SGHDT, CDR2 YYEEEE. Trimming shortened V by 1 base and J by 4 bases, and 11 bases separated the two germline ends. This CDR3 has 14 residues. DNA for the CDR3: TGTGCCAGCAGCTTGACAGCCGCGAGCTATGGCTACACCTTC. It translates to CASSLTAASYGYTF.

The rearrangement joins TRBV2 to TRBJ1-6, with 10 bases fitting TRBD1. Germline CDR1 SNHLY, CDR2 FYNNEI. V shed 7 bases, J shed 1 base, and the junction held 10 bases outside the gene matches. This CDR3 contains 18 residues. CDR3 sequence reads: CASTSPRDRGSYNSPLHF. Written as DNA, the CDR3 is TGTGCCAGCACAAGTCCCAGGGACAGGGGTTCCTATAATTCACCCCTCCACTTT.